Listed here is a single T cell receptor beta chain. Its antigen is currently unknown. This sample is drawn from a study of beta chain features in type 1 diabetes. Study-wide results and limits: Researchers caution that PCR might favor shorter templates, equally among patients and controls. There was a moderate but significant shortening of TCRB CDR3s in all four CD4+ subsets of Type 1 diabetes patients.

CDR1 is SGHRS and CDR2 is YFSETQ in the germline V gene. With 7 bases clipped from V and 4 bases from J, the junction kept 8 bases outside the gene matches. CDR3 length equals 14 residues. Every bit of the isolated RNA underwent reverse transcription, so sequencing read expressed TCRB transcripts. The data were produced by immunoSEQ multiplex PCR, yet TCRdb's version contains in-frame clones alone and is incomplete. The sample gives hundreds of thousands of clones, over 7.5% of which show up once; just under 0.035% is in the top ten. The receptor comes from a woman in her late teens or twenties in good health. The sample comprised naive CD4+ T cells from blood. This rearrangement joins TRBV5-1 to TRBJ2-5; 9 positions agree with TRBD1. This CDR3 reads CASGQLQGAETQYF. For the CDR3, the DNA is TGCGCCAGCGGCCAGTTACAGGGGGCAGAGACCCAGTACTTC.